This T cell receptor (beta chain) was observed in a study of blood T cell repertoires in COVID-19. Study background: T cells, B-cell-depleted T cells, or PBMCs supplied cDNA or gDNA.

Original processing methods: Amplified reference gene primers provided the basis for estimating nucleated cell counts. Sequencing was performed with immunoSEQ multiplex PCR; in TCRdb, only in-frame clones are kept and a portion is missing. V and J calls plus clone size are reproduced from that table; the DNA served to infer D and trimming. The table records about 250,000 clones, just over 85% of them present only once. V lost 3 bases, J lost 5 bases, and 15 bases stayed unmatched. The CDR3 runs 18 residues. CDR1 SGHDT and CDR2 YYEEEE come from the germline V gene. The specimen sequenced was peripheral blood. This clonotype originated in a woman in her thirties with active or convalescent COVID-19. V gene TRBV5-6 combines with J gene TRBJ2-2; 8 nucleotides match TRBD2. CDR3 region: CASSSLKGTRGVTGELFF. CDR3 in DNA: TGTGCCAGCAGCTCCCTTAAAGGGACTAGGGGTGTGACCGGGGAGCTGTTTTTT.